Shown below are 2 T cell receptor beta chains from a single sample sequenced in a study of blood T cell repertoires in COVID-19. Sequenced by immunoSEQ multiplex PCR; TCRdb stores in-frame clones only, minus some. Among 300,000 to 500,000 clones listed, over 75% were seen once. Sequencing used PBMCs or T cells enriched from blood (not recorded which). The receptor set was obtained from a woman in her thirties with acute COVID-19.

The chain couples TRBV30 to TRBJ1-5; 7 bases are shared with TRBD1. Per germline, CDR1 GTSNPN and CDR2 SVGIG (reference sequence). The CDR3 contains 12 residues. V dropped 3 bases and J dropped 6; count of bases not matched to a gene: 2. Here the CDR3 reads CAWSTGVQPQHF. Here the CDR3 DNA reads TGTGCCTGGAGCACAGGGGTTCAGCCCCAGCATTTT.

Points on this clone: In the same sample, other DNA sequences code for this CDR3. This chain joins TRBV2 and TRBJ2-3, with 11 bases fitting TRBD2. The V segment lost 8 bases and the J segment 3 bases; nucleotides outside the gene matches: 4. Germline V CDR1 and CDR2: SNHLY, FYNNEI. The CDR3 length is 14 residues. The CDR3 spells CASALAGVTDTQYF. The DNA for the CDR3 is TGTGCCAGCGCACTAGCGGGGGTGACAGATACGCAGTATTTT.